This T cell receptor beta chain was observed in a study of glioma-infiltrating T cells. Study results and limitations: Only very few CDR3 sequences appeared in both tissue and blood. Gliomas, especially low-grade, showed above-expected tissue-blood divergence; non-neoplastic patients showed below.

Germline V gene lookup returns CDR1 MNHEY and CDR2 SMNVEV (reference sequence). The ends were cut back, 3 bases at V and 4 bases at J, with 7 bases in the middle. The CDR3 spans 14 residues. Using RNA template, CDR3s of TCR alpha and beta were amplified with iRepertoire arm-PCR. One-step reverse transcription and amplification started from around 100-400 ng of tissue mRNA or PBMC total RNA. MiXCR was run by TCRdb on the multiplex PCR reads, yielding one entry per CDR3 protein. This table holds some 180,000 distinct CDR3 sequences, 32% found once. This clonotype was detected many times. No antigen is known for it.

The source of this sequence is a human donor with low-grade glioma or glioblastoma, undergoing nonglioma brain surgery, or in good health (not recorded which). The chain links TRBV27 to TRBJ1-6, with D tentatively TRBD1 (6 bases). Sequencing was done on a sample of glioma tissue, nonneoplastic brain tissue, or PBMCs (not recorded which). Here the CDR3 reads CASSLTGYNSPLHF. The DNA for the CDR3 is TGTGCCAGCAGTTTGACAGGATATAATTCACCCCTCCACTTT.